This T cell receptor (beta chain) was profiled in a study of cytomegalovirus exposure and HLA in healthy donors. Overall study: The 90 to 150 validation repertoires matched the roughly 700 first-cohort repertoires in platform, a later analysis reported.

Data came from immunoSEQ multiplex PCR; TCRdb stores just in-frame clones and leaves some out. This sample has some 140,000 clones, with more than 70% found just once. The V gene's germline CDR1 is SGHTA and CDR2 FQGNSA. V trimming: 3 bases; J trimming: 10 bases; junction bases outside the gene matches: 5. This CDR3 is built from 14 residues. The V and J genes are TRBV7-2 and TRBJ2-1; 11 bases line up with TRBD2. The source material was PBMCs. The source is a human donor in good health. CDR3 in DNA: TGTGCCAGCAGCTTCACACGGACTAGCGGGGAGCAGTTCTTC. Its protein product is CASSFTRTSGEQFF.